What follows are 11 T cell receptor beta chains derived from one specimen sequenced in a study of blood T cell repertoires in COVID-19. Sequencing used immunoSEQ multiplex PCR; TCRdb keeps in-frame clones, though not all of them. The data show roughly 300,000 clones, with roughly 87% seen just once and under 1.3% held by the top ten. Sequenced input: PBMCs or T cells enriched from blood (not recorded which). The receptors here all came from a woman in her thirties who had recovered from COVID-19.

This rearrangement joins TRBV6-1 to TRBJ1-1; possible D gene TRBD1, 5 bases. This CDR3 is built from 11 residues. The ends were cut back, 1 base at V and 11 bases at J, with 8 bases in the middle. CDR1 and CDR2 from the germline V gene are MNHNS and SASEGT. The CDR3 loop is CASSEVGGAFF. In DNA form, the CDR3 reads TGTGCCAGCAGTGAAGTCGGGGGGGCTTTCTTT.

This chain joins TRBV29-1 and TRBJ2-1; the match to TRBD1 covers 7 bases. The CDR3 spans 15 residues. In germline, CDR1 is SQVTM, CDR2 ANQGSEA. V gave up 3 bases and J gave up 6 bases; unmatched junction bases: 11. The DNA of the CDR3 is TGCAGCGTTGAGAGGGGGCGGGCGGTATCCAATGAGCAGTTCTTC. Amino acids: CSVERGRAVSNEQFF.

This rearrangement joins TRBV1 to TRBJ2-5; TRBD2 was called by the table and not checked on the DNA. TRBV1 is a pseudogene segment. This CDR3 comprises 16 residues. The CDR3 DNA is TGCACCAGCAGCCCGGGCCGGGAACCCACGGGAGAGACCCAGTACTTC. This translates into CTSSPGREPTGETQYF.

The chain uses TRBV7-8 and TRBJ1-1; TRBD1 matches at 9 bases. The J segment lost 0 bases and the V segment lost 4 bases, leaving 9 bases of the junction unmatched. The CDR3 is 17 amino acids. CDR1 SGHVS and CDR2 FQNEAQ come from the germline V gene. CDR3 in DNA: TGTGCCAGCAGCTCTTCCCCCGGACAGGGGATGAACACTGAAGCTTTCTTT. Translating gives CASSSSPGQGMNTEAFF. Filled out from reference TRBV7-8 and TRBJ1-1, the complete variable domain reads GAGVSQSPRYKVAKRGQDVALRCDPISGHVSLFWYQQALGQGPEFLTYFQNEAQLDKSGLPSDRFFAERPEGSVSTLKIQRTQQEDSAVYLCASSSSPGQGMNTEAFFGQGTRLTVV.

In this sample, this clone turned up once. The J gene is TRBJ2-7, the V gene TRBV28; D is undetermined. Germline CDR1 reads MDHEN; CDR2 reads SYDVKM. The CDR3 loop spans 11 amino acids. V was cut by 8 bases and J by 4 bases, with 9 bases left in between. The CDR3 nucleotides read TGTGCCAGCGGGCGCCGGTACGAGCAGTACTTC. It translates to CASGRRYEQYF.

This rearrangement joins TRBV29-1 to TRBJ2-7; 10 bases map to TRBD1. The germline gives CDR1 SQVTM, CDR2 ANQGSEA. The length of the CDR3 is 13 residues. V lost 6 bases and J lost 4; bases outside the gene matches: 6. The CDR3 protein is CSVLPGQGYEQYF. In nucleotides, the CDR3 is TGCAGCGTCCTCCCGGGACAGGGGTACGAGCAGTACTTC.

CDR3 bases: TGCAGTGCTAGGTCCGGCACTGAAGCTTTCTTT. Amino acids: CSARSGTEAFF. This chain connects TRBV20-1 to TRBJ1-1; D gene ambiguous. The V end lost 3 bases, the J end lost 4 bases, and 6 bases lay between the germline ends. In germline, CDR1 is DFQATT, CDR2 SNEGSKA (reference sequence). The CDR3 has 11 residues.

The CDR3 reads CASSLVQGEGYTF. The CDR3 DNA reads TGCGCCAGCAGCTTGGTCCAGGGTGAGGGCTACACCTTC. J is TRBJ1-2 and V is TRBV5-1, with TRBD1 as a possible D gene (5 bases). Trimming removed 0 bases from V and 8 bases from J, with 11 bases in between. The germline V gene has CDR1 SGHRS and CDR2 YFSETQ. The CDR3 consists of 13 residues.

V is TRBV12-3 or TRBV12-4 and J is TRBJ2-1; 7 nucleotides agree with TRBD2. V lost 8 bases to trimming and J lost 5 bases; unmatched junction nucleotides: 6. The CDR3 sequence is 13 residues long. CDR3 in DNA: TGTGCCAGCGAGCGGACTAGGGACAATGAGCAGTTCTTC. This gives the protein CASERTRDNEQFF.

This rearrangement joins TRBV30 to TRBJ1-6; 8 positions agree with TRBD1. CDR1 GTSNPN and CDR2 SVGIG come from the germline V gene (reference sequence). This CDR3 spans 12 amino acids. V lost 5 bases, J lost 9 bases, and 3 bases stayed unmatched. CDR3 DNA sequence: TGTGCCTGGGGACAGGGTGGTTCACCCCTCCACTTT. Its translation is CAWGQGGSPLHF.

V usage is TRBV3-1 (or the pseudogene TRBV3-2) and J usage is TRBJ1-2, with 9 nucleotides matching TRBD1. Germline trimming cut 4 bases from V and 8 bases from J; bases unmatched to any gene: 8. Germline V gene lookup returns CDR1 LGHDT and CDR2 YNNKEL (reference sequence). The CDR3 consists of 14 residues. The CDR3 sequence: CASSRGTGRDGYTF. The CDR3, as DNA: TGTGCCAGCAGCCGAGGGACAGGGCGGGACGGCTACACCTTC.